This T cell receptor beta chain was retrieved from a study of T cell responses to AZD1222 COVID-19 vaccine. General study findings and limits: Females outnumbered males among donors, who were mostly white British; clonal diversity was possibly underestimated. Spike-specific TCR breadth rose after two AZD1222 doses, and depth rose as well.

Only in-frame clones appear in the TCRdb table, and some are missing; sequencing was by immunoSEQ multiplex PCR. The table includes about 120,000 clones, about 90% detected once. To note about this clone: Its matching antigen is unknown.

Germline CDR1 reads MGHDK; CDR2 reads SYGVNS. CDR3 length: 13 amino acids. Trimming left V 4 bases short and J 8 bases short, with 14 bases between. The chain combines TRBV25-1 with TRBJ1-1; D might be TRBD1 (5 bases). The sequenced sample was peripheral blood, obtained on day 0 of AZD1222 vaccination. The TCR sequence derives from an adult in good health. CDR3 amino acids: CASSVPGQLEAFF. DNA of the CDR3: TGTGCCAGCAGTGTCCCGGGGCAGTTAGAAGCTTTCTTT.